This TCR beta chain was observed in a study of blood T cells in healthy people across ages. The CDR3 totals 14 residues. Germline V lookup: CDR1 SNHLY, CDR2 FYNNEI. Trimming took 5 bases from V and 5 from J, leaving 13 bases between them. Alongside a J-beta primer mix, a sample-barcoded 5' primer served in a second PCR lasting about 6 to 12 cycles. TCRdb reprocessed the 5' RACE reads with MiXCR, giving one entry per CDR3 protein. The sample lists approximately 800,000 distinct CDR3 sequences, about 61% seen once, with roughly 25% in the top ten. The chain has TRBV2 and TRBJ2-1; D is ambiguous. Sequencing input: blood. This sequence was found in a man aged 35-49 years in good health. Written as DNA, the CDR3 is TGTGCCAGCAGTAGTCGACCCGGCGACAATGAGCAGTTCTTC. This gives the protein CASSSRPGDNEQFF.